This T cell receptor beta chain is drawn from a study of OX40 agonist ivuxolimab in advanced cancers. In its sample, this clone was seen once. What it recognizes is unknown. Study observations and caveats: CD4+ T cells averaged fewer expanded clones than CD8+ T cells. Among the lowest peripheral clonal expansion occurred in 0.1-3.0 mg/kg partial responders.

Only in-frame clones appear in the TCRdb table, and some are missing; sequencing was by immunoSEQ multiplex PCR. The sample has 70,000 to 80,000 clones; about 85% are singletons. CDR3 length: 13 residues. This material consisted of CD4+ or CD8+ T cells sorted from blood, taken in a trial of the OX40 agonist ivuxolimab. The origin of this receptor is an adult with an advanced solid tumor such as melanoma, head and neck, liver or kidney cancer. The J gene is TRBJ2-3, the V gene TRBV21-1; the table's D call, TRBD2, has no DNA check behind it. TRBV21-1 is an annotated pseudogene. The CDR3 sequence is CASSTSTVNTQYF. The CDR3 DNA is TGTGCCAGCAGCACATCGACTGTTAATACGCAGTATTTT.